The clone carrying this TCR beta chain was recorded many times. Its antigen is unknown. This entry belongs to a study of T-cell reconstitution after alpha-beta-depleted transplantation in children. Overall study findings and caveats: When one year had passed after transplant, most T-cell counts and diversity came from newly produced T cells.

V lost 0 bases and J lost 3, with 9 bases in between. This CDR3 has 14 residues. Germline CDR1 is MNHEY and CDR2 is SVGAGI. Researchers prepared the TCRbeta library using unique molecular identifiers, the study reports. MiXCR was run by TCRdb on the PCR reads, yielding one entry per CDR3 protein. The table includes 670,000 or so distinct CDR3 sequences, over 10% detected once. The sample was PBMCs, taken before TCRalphabeta/CD19-depleted stem cell transplant. This TCR was sampled from a girl aged 2 to 10 with congenital amegakaryocytic thrombocytopenia, due to receive a stem cell transplant. The genes are TRBV6-5 and TRBJ2-7; D possibly corresponds to TRBD2 (6 bases). The CDR3 loop is CASSYSQGGYEQYF. CDR3 DNA: TGTGCCAGCAGTTACTCCCAGGGAGGCTACGAGCAGTACTTC.